This is a list of T cell receptor beta chains from one sample in a study of T cell responses to AZD1222 COVID-19 vaccine. Measured with immunoSEQ multiplex PCR; TCRdb has only the in-frame clones, and not every one. Seen here are over 100,000 clones, around 90% observed once, and the top ten hold around 13%. Sequenced material: peripheral blood, taken on day 0 of MenACWY control vaccination. All receptors come from an adult in good health. Both conserved end residues are part of each CDR3. D genes are given only for firm matches. The size of a clone is reported for some rows only, either as once, few or many, or as a class for expanded clones.

j_gene	abundance	v_gene	d_gene	CDR3aa	CDR3nt
TRBJ1-5	NA	TRBV5-5	NA	CASSPQGSRNQPQHF	TGTGCCAGCAGCCCCCAGGGTTCTCGCAATCAGCCCCAGCATTTT
TRBJ2-1	NA	TRBV11-2	NA	CASSPDYLPSDEQFF	TGTGCCAGCAGCCCGGACTACCTCCCCTCTGATGAGCAGTTCTTC
TRBJ1-6	once	TRBV18	NA	CASSPGLSYNSPLHF	TGTGCCAGCTCACCGGGACTCTCCTATAATTCACCCCTCCACTTT
TRBJ1-1	NA	TRBV5-4	NA	CASSLAVFTEAFF	TGTGCCAGCAGCTTGGCCGTATTCACTGAAGCTTTCTTT
TRBJ1-2	once	TRBV9	NA	CASSNGRSYGYTF	TGTGCCAGCAGCAACGGACGGAGCTATGGCTACACCTTC
TRBJ1-2	NA	TRBV29-1	TRBD1	CSVETGGGVSYGYTF	TGCAGCGTTGAGACAGGGGGAGGCGTGTCCTATGGCTACACCTTC
TRBJ2-1	NA	TRBV7-9	NA	CASSLDTTDNEQFF	TGTGCCAGCAGCTTAGACACCACGGACAATGAGCAGTTCTTC
TRBJ1-5	NA	TRBV28	NA	CASSPGREPDQPQHF	TGTGCCAGCAGTCCCGGACGAGAACCAGATCAGCCCCAGCATTTT
TRBJ1-4	NA	TRBV5-1	NA	CASSPTGTSNEKLFF	TGCGCCAGCAGCCCAACAGGCACTTCTAATGAAAAACTGTTTTTT
TRBJ1-2	NA	TRBV19	NA	CASADTWGYGYTF	TGTGCCAGCGCCGACACCTGGGGTTATGGCTACACCTTC
TRBJ2-2	NA	TRBV2	NA	CASSDGSNTGELFF	TGTGCCAGCAGTGACGGCTCCAACACCGGGGAGCTGTTTTTT
TRBJ1-5	NA	TRBV6-5	NA	CASTGQYNQPQHF	TGTGCCAGCACTGGACAGTACAATCAGCCCCAGCATTTT
TRBJ1-2	NA	TRBV7-2	TRBD1	CASSADRQNDGYTF	TGTGCCAGCAGCGCGGACAGGCAGAACGATGGCTACACCTTC
TRBJ2-4	NA	TRBV7-3	NA	CASSPGDGNIQYF	TGTGCCAGCAGCCCCGGGGACGGGAACATTCAGTACTTC
TRBJ2-2	NA	TRBV19	NA	CASSISSGADTGELFF	TGTGCCAGTAGTATAAGCAGCGGTGCGGACACCGGGGAGCTGTTTTTT
TRBJ1-2	NA	TRBV29-1	NA	CSVDGRRLGAGGYTF	TGCAGCGTTGACGGAAGGAGGCTGGGGGCAGGGGGCTACACCTTC
TRBJ2-1	NA	TRBV11-2	NA	CASSLDGGAGPGQFF	TGTGCCAGCAGCTTAGATGGCGGGGCAGGCCCCGGGCAGTTCTTC
TRBJ2-7	NA	TRBV4-3	NA	CASSQGMNRESYEQYF	TGCGCCAGCAGCCAAGGTATGAACAGAGAATCCTACGAGCAGTACTTC
TRBJ2-1	NA	TRBV7-3	NA	CASSPGANNEQFF	TGTGCCAGCAGCCCTGGCGCCAACAATGAGCAGTTCTTC
TRBJ1-1	NA	TRBV2	NA	CASSEAKGKAFF	TGTGCCAGCAGTGAGGCGAAGGGGAAAGCTTTCTTT
TRBJ2-2	NA	TRBV29-1	TRBD2	CSVGTSGRTGELFF	TGCAGCGTGGGGACTAGCGGGAGAACCGGGGAGCTGTTTTTT
TRBJ1-1	NA	TRBV6-5	NA	CASSYSNVDTEAFF	TGTGCCAGCAGTTACTCGAATGTTGATACTGAAGCTTTCTTT
TRBJ1-2	NA	TRBV6-5	NA	CASSPNRVGDYTF	TGTGCCAGCAGCCCCAACAGGGTAGGGGACTACACCTTC
TRBJ1-5	NA	TRBV27	NA	CASSFSGIYQPQHF	TGTGCCAGCAGTTTCTCGGGGATATATCAGCCCCAGCATTTT
TRBJ2-5	NA	TRBV11-2	NA	CASSRLETQYF	TGTGCCAGCAGCCGCCTAGAGACCCAGTACTTC
TRBJ2-4	NA	TRBV4-1	NA	CASSQAGLLQYF	TGCGCCAGCAGCCAAGCGGGACTCCTTCAGTACTTC
TRBJ1-1	NA	TRBV14	TRBD1	CASSQDGDSTEAFF	TGTGCCAGCAGCCAAGATGGGGACAGCACTGAAGCTTTCTTT
TRBJ2-7	once	TRBV5-1	NA	CASSPLEGAGLYEQYF	TGCGCCAGCAGCCCTCTGGAAGGGGCAGGATTATACGAGCAGTACTTC
TRBJ1-5	NA	TRBV28	NA	CASSRTTGFSNQPQHF	TGTGCCAGCAGTCGTACAACAGGATTTAGCAATCAGCCCCAGCATTTT
TRBJ1-6	NA	TRBV7-2	TRBD1	CASSPGQGSPLHF	TGTGCCAGCAGCCCGGGACAGGGATCACCCCTCCACTTT
TRBJ2-5	NA	TRBV5-4	TRBD2	CASSPGTSGLTETQYF	TGTGCCAGCAGCCCTGGGACTAGCGGGCTGACAGAGACCCAGTACTTC
TRBJ2-5	NA	TRBV21-1	NA	CARGRTDGETQYF	TGTGCCAGGGGAAGGACAGATGGGGAAACCCAGTACTTC
TRBJ2-3	NA	TRBV14	NA	CASSQEERSSTDTQYF	TGTGCCAGCAGCCAAGAAGAACGTTCTAGCACAGATACGCAGTATTTT
TRBJ1-1	NA	TRBV2	NA	CASSADFPEAFF	TGTGCCAGCAGTGCCGACTTCCCCGAAGCTTTCTTT
TRBJ1-3	NA	TRBV28	NA	CASSLGQGRNTIYF	TGTGCCAGCAGTTTGGGGCAGGGGCGAAACACCATATATTTT
TRBJ1-4	NA	TRBV5-1	NA	CASSLEDSRGEKLFF	TGCGCCAGCAGCTTGGAAGACAGTCGCGGGGAAAAACTGTTTTTT
TRBJ2-3	NA	TRBV7-3	TRBD2	CASSLNPAGVADTQYF	TGTGCCAGCAGCTTAAATCCAGCGGGAGTAGCAGATACGCAGTATTTT
TRBJ1-2	NA	TRBV7-9	NA	CASTPKQTFRYGYTF	TGTGCCAGCACCCCCAAACAGACATTTCGTTATGGCTACACCTTC
TRBJ2-3	NA	TRBV4-1	NA	CASSQVRGTDTQYF	TGCGCCAGCAGCCAAGTTAGGGGCACAGATACGCAGTATTTT
TRBJ2-2	NA	TRBV3-1/TRBV3-2	NA	CASSYLAKDTGELFF	TGTGCCAGTTCTTATCTAGCGAAGGACACCGGGGAGCTGTTTTTT
TRBJ1-1	NA	TRBV5-4	NA	CASTQQQMNTEAFF	TGTGCCAGCACCCAACAGCAAATGAACACTGAAGCTTTCTTT